The rows below give T cell receptor beta chains drawn from one sample of a study of T cell changes during pregnancy in multiple sclerosis. Here immunoSEQ multiplex PCR was the method, and the copy in TCRdb shows in-frame clones only, minus some. Here the sample spans some 68,000 clones, 91% being singletons. Sequencing was performed on peripheral blood, taken in the second trimester of pregnancy. The receptors originated from a female donor with multiple sclerosis, enrolled in a pregnancy study. CDR3s include the opening cysteine and the closing phenylalanine or tryptophan. A D gene is named only where the DNA matches it firmly. Where a row states a size, it is once, few, many or the class of an expanded clone; other rows omit it.

d_call	v_call	j_call	clone_size	cdr3_length	cdr3_aa	cdr3_nt
TRBD2	TRBV5-1	TRBJ2-2	NA	16	CASSPMTSENTGELFF	TGCGCCAGCAGCCCCATGACTAGCGAGAACACCGGGGAGCTGTTTTTT
NA	TRBV5-1	TRBJ2-1	NA	18	CASSSGWERVNSYNEQFF	TGCGCCAGCAGCTCGGGGTGGGAGCGGGTAAACTCCTACAATGAGCAGTTCTTC
TRBD2	TRBV27	TRBJ2-3	once	14	CASRLADSTDTQYF	TGTGCCAGCAGACTAGCGGATTCCACAGATACGCAGTATTTT
NA	TRBV6-4	TRBJ2-6	NA	16	CASSEDTGSGANVLTF	TGTGCCAGCAGTGAAGATACAGGGTCGGGGGCCAACGTCCTGACTTTC
NA	TRBV5-1	TRBJ1-1	NA	13	CASSAQENTEAFF	TGCGCCAGCAGCGCACAAGAAAACACTGAAGCTTTCTTT
TRBD2	TRBV2	TRBJ2-2	NA	16	CASSERLAGVTGELFF	TGTGCCAGCAGTGAACGGCTAGCGGGGGTCACCGGGGAGCTGTTTTTT
TRBD1	TRBV5-1	TRBJ1-2	NA	13	CASSTGTGDGYTF	TGCGCCAGCAGCACAGGGACAGGGGATGGCTACACCTTC
NA	TRBV10-1	TRBJ2-1	once	13	CASSESTGGEQFF	TGCGCCAGCAGTGAGTCTACGGGGGGCGAGCAGTTCTTC
TRBD2	TRBV6-5	TRBJ2-1	NA	15	CASSSPGGGVNEQFF	TGTGCCAGCAGTTCCCCGGGCGGGGGGGTGAATGAGCAGTTCTTC
NA	TRBV9	TRBJ1-3	NA	15	CASSVEAVSGNTIYF	TGTGCCAGCAGCGTAGAGGCGGTCTCTGGAAACACCATATATTTT
NA	TRBV18	TRBJ2-5	NA	14	CASSPGQGGETQYF	TGTGCCAGCTCACCCGGACAGGGAGGGGAGACCCAGTACTTC
NA	TRBV27	TRBJ2-5	NA	13	CASSPTSQETQYF	TGTGCCAGCAGCCCAACCAGTCAAGAGACCCAGTACTTC
TRBD2	TRBV19	TRBJ2-3	NA	15	CASSRASGGTDTQYF	TGTGCCAGTAGCAGGGCTAGCGGGGGAACAGATACGCAGTATTTT
TRBD1	TRBV7-7	TRBJ2-7	NA	13	CASSPQGAGEQYF	TGTGCCAGCAGCCCGCAGGGGGCGGGCGAGCAGTACTTC
NA	TRBV29-1	TRBJ1-1	once	14	CSVVVGGWNTEAFF	TGCAGCGTTGTCGTGGGGGGGTGGAACACTGAAGCTTTCTTT
TRBD1	TRBV4-3	TRBJ2-7	NA	16	CASSQDGDRGVYEQYF	TGCGCCAGCAGCCAAGATGGGGACAGGGGGGTTTACGAGCAGTACTTC
TRBD2	TRBV4-1	TRBJ2-1	once	15	CASSELAGGLDEQFF	TGCGCCAGCAGCGAACTAGCGGGAGGCCTCGATGAGCAGTTCTTC
TRBD1	TRBV5-8	TRBJ2-4	NA	15	CASSPGQRTKNIQYF	TGTGCCAGCAGCCCGGGACAGCGAACCAAAAACATTCAGTACTTC
NA	TRBV18	TRBJ2-3	NA	15	CASSPDTTSTDTQYF	TGTGCCAGCTCACCGGACACAACTAGCACAGATACGCAGTATTTT
NA	TRBV5-1	TRBJ1-2	NA	13	CASSLGGIYGYTF	TGCGCCAGCAGCTTAGGCGGGATCTATGGCTACACCTTC
NA	TRBV7-2	TRBJ1-2	NA	17	CASSLAQRSKSNYGYTF	TGTGCCAGCAGCTTAGCGCAGCGGTCAAAATCTAACTATGGCTACACCTTC
NA	TRBV19	TRBJ1-5	NA	15	CASAASGRGGQPQHF	TGTGCCAGTGCAGCTTCGGGGCGGGGGGGTCAGCCCCAGCATTTT
NA	TRBV29-1	TRBJ2-1	NA	11	CSVGSRNEQFF	TGCAGCGTTGGTTCCCGCAATGAGCAGTTCTTC
NA	TRBV2	TRBJ2-5	NA	14	CASLAISSQETQYF	TGTGCCAGCTTAGCGATTAGTTCCCAAGAGACCCAGTACTTC
TRBD1	TRBV7-3	TRBJ2-4	NA	14	CASSSLDRKNIQYF	TGTGCCAGCAGCTCGTTGGACAGGAAAAACATTCAGTACTTC
NA	TRBV27	TRBJ2-7	NA	17	CASMTSGGNSGSYEQYF	TGTGCCAGCATGACTAGTGGGGGTAATAGTGGCTCCTACGAGCAGTACTTC
TRBD1	TRBV29-1	TRBJ2-1	NA	19	CSVPSTGTGESNSYNEQFF	TGCAGCGTTCCTTCTACCGGGACAGGGGAATCTAATTCCTACAATGAGCAGTTCTTC
TRBD1	TRBV6-5	TRBJ2-1	NA	16	CASSYSTGQIHNEQFF	TGTGCCAGCAGTTACTCGACGGGACAGATTCACAATGAGCAGTTCTTC
TRBD1	TRBV27	TRBJ2-7	NA	13	CASSSGQGYEQYF	TGTGCCAGCAGTTCCGGACAGGGCTACGAGCAGTACTTC
NA	TRBV7-9	TRBJ1-2	NA	15	CASSPDRRKLYGYTF	TGTGCCAGCAGCCCCGACAGGCGTAAGCTCTATGGCTACACCTTC
TRBD2	TRBV5-1	TRBJ2-5	NA	20	CASSLGWTSGRASKEETQYF	TGCGCCAGCAGCTTGGGTTGGACTAGCGGGAGGGCCAGCAAAGAAGAGACCCAGTACTTC
TRBD1	TRBV14	TRBJ2-7	NA	15	CASSYGTGRAYEQYF	TGTGCCAGCAGCTACGGGACAGGGAGGGCCTACGAGCAGTACTTC
NA	TRBV6-5	TRBJ1-2	NA	15	CASSYAATQDYGYTF	TGTGCCAGCAGTTACGCTGCAACTCAGGACTATGGCTACACCTTC
NA	TRBV5-1	TRBJ2-2	NA	14	CASATASYTGELFF	TGCGCCAGCGCGACCGCTAGCTACACCGGGGAGCTGTTTTTT
TRBD2	TRBV27	TRBJ2-2	NA	14	CASSLWGGTGELFF	TGTGCCAGCAGTTTATGGGGGGGTACGGGGGAGCTGTTTTTT
TRBD1	TRBV5-1	TRBJ1-4	NA	15	CASSEGQGSPEKLFF	TGCGCCAGCAGCGAGGGACAGGGGAGCCCCGAAAAACTGTTTTTT
NA	TRBV2	TRBJ1-5	NA	15	CASSEQGISNQPQHF	TGTGCCAGCAGTGAACAGGGGATAAGCAATCAGCCCCAGCATTTT
NA	TRBV7-6	TRBJ1-6	NA	15	CASSLGPGRNSPLHF	TGTGCCAGCAGCTTGGGCCCAGGGCGCAATTCACCCCTCCACTTT
TRBD1	TRBV27	TRBJ2-2	NA	17	CASRLEGAQGNTGELFF	TGTGCCAGCAGACTAGAGGGGGCCCAAGGGAACACCGGGGAGCTGTTTTTT
TRBD1	TRBV19	TRBJ2-1	NA	16	CASSIDSGTGGEEQFF	TGTGCCAGTAGTATTGATTCCGGGACAGGGGGCGAAGAGCAGTTCTTC